This T cell receptor (beta chain) originates from a study of T cell repertoires in cytomegalovirus infection. CDR3 length: 15 residues. Trimming shortened V by 8 bases and J by 2 bases, and 17 bases separated the two germline ends. Germline V gene data show CDR1 as SEHNR and CDR2 as FQNEAQ (reference sequence). TCRdb reprocessed the reads with MiXCR, giving one entry per CDR3 protein. This table holds about 830,000 distinct CDR3 sequences, approximately 32% found once. General study results and limits: The response measured ex vivo was dominated by TCR beta clonotypes (HLA-C-restricted and CMV-specific).

This clonotype was seen once. Its specificity is unknown. The genes are TRBV7-9 and TRBJ2-3; possibly TRBD1 for D (6 bases). The sequence was obtained from a human donor in good health (CMV status not recorded). Some clones in this sample may be carry-over from other donors' samples. The specimen was cultured CD8+ T cells from PBMCs, collected from culture after CMV antigen stimulation. The CDR3 nucleotides read TGTGCCAGCGGCCACCGGACAGACAACACAGATACGCAGTATTTT. As protein: CASGHRTDNTDTQYF.